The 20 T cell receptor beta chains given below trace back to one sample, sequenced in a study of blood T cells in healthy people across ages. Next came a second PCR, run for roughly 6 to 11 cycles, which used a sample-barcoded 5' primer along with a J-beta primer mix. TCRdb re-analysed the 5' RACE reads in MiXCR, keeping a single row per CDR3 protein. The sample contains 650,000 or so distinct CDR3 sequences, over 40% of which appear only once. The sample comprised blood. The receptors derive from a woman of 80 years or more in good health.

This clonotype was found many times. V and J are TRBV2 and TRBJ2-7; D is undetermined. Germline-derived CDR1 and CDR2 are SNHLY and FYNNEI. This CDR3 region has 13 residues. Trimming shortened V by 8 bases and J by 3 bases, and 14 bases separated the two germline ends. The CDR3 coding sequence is TGTGCCAGCGCCGATAGCTGGATCTACGAGCAGTACTTC. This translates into CASADSWIYEQYF.

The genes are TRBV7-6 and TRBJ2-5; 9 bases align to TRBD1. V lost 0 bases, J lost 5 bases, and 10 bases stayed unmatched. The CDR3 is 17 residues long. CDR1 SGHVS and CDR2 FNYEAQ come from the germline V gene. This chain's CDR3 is CASSLARGDRVFETQYF. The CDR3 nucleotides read TGTGCCAGCAGCTTAGCGAGGGGGGACAGGGTCTTTGAGACCCAGTACTTC.

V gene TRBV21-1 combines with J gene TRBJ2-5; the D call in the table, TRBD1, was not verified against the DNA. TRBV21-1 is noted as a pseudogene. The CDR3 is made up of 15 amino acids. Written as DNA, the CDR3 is TGTGCCAGCACCCTTGAGGGTGGACAGGGTGGATCCCAGTACTTC. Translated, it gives CASTLEGGQGGSQYF.

CDR3 nucleotides: TGTGCCAGCAGTGGTAACCCGGGGGGCCAGCCCCAGCATTTT. Its translation is CASSGNPGGQPQHF. The chain carries TRBV3-1 and TRBJ1-5, with D perhaps matching TRBD1 (6 bases). Germline CDR1 and CDR2: LGHDT and YNNKEL (reference sequence). The CDR3 has 14 residues. The V and J ends lost 6 bases and 7 bases respectively, with 16 bases between them.

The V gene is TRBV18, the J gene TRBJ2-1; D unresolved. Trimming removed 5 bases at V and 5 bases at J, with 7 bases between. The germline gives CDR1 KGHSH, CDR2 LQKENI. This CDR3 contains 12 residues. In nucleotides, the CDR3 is TGTGCCAGCTCAAGCTCAAACAATGAGCAGTTCTTC. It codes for CASSSSNNEQFF.

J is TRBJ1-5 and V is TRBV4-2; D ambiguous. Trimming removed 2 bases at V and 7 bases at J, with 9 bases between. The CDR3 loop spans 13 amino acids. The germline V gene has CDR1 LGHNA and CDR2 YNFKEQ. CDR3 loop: CASSQFLSQPQHF. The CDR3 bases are TGTGCCAGCAGCCAATTTTTGTCCCAGCCCCAGCATTTT.

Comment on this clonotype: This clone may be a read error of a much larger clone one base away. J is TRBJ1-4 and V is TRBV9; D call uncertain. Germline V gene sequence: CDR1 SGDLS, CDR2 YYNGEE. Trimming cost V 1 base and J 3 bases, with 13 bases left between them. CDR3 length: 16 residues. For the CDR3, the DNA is TGTGCCAGCAGCGTATATGAGTCCACACCTAATGAAAAACTGTTTTTT. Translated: CASSVYESTPNEKLFF.

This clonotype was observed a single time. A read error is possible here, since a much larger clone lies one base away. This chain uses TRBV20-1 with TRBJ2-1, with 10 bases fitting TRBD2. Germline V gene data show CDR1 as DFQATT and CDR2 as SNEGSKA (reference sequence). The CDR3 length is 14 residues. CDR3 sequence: CSASGRAAYNEQFF. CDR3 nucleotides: TGTAGTGCAAGCGGGAGGGCAGCCTACAATGAGCAGTTCTTC.

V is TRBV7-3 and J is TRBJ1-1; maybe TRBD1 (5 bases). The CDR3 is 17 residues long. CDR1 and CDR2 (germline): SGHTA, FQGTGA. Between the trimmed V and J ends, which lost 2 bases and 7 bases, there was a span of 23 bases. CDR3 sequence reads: CASSLDWDGGRVGEAFF. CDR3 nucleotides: TGTGCCAGCAGCTTAGATTGGGACGGTGGCAGGGTTGGTGAAGCTTTCTTT.

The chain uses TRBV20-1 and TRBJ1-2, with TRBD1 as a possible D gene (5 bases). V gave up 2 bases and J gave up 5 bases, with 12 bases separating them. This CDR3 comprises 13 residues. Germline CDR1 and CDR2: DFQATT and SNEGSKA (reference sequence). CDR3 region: CSARRSQGYGYTF. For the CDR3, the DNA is TGCAGTGCTAGAAGGAGCCAGGGTTATGGCTACACCTTC.

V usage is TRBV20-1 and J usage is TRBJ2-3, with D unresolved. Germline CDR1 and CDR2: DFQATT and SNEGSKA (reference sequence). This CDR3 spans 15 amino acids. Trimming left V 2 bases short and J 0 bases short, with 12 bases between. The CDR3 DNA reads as TGCAGTGCTAGAAAGATCGGGTATAGCACAGATACGCAGTATTTT. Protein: CSARKIGYSTDTQYF.

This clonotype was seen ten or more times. CDR3 in DNA: TGTGCCAGCAGCTCCCAACTAGCGGGGGCATACAATGAGCAGTTCTTC. This gives the protein CASSSQLAGAYNEQFF. The V call is TRBV9, the J call TRBJ2-1, with 11 bases lining up with TRBD2. Per the germline V gene, CDR1 is SGDLS and CDR2 is YYNGEE. This CDR3 has 16 residues. J gave up 4 bases and V 4 bases, and 7 bases lay outside the gene matches. Full variable domain (remainder filled in from reference TRBV9 and TRBJ2-1): DSGVTQTPKHLITATGQRVTLRCSPRSGDLSVYWYQQSLDQGLQFLIQYYNGEERAKGNILERFSAQQFPDLHSELNLSSLELGDSALYFCASSSQLAGAYNEQFFGPGTRLTVL.

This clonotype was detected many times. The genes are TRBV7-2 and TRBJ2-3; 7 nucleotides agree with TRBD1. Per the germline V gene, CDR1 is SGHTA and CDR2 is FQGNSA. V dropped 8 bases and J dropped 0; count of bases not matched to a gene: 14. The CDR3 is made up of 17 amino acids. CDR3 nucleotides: TGTGCCAGCCAGGGACAGAGCTTGAGCTCTAGCACAGATACGCAGTATTTT. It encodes CASQGQSLSSSTDTQYF.

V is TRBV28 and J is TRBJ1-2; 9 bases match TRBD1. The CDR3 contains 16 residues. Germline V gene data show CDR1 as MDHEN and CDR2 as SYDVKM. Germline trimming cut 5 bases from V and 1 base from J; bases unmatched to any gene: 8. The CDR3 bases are TGTGCCAGCAGTCTCGCCGGGACAGGGAGTAACTATGGCTACACCTTC. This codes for CASSLAGTGSNYGYTF.

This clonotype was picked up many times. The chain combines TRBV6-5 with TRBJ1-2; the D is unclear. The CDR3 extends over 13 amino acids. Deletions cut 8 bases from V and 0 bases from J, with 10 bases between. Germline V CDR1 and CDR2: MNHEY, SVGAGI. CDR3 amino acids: CASRLLANYGYTF. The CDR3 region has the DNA TGTGCCAGCCGGTTATTAGCTAACTATGGCTACACCTTC.

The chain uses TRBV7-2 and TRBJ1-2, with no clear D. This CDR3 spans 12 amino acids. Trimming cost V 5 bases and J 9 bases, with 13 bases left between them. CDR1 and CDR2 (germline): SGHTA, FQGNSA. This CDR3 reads CASSPVGYRYTF. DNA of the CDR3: TGTGCCAGCAGCCCTGTGGGATATCGCTACACCTTC.

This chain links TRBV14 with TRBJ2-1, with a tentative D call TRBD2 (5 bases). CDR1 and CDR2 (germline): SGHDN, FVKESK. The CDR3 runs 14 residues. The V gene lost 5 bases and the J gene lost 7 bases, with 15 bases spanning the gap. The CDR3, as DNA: TGTGCCAGCAGCTCCACCACTAGTTCTAATGAGCAGTTCTTC. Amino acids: CASSSTTSSNEQFF.

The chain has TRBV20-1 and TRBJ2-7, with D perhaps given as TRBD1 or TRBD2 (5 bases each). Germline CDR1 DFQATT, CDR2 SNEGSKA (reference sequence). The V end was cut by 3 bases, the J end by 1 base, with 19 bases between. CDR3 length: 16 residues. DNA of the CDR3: TGCAGTGCTAGGGGGTTGGGGGTATTAAGGTCCTACGAGCAGTACTTC. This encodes CSARGLGVLRSYEQYF.

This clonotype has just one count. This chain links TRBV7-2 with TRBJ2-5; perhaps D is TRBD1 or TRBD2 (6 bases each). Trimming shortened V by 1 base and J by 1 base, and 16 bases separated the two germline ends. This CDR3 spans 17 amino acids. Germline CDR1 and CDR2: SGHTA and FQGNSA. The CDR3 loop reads CASSLGPYGGLQETQYF. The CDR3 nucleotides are TGTGCCAGCAGCTTAGGACCCTACGGGGGCCTCCAAGAGACCCAGTACTTC.

In DNA, the CDR3 is TGTGCCAGCAGCTCAATCCGGGGTAGGGGCTATGGCTACACCTTC. Translated, it gives CASSSIRGRGYGYTF. The rearrangement links TRBV11-2 to TRBJ1-2; the D gene is possibly TRBD1 (5 bases). V was clipped by 4 bases and J by 4 bases, with 16 bases between them. Germline CDR1 SGHAT, CDR2 FQNNGV. The CDR3 covers 15 residues.